A single sample gave rise to the 9 T cell receptor beta chains below, sequenced in a study of PD-L1 blockade in urothelial cancer. The table came from immunoSEQ multiplex PCR; TCRdb's copy has only in-frame clones and leaves some out. This sample has 100,000 to 150,000 clones, with roughly 83% found just once. Sample time point: peripheral blood 6 weeks after treatment start. Sequenced material: PBMCs, taken around atezolizumab (anti-PD-L1) treatment. The receptor source for this set is a man aged 50-60 years with urothelial cancer.

The chain links TRBV27 to TRBJ2-2, with D perhaps TRBD2 (6 bases). Germline V CDR1 and CDR2: MNHEY, SMNVEV (reference sequence). V was cut by 4 bases and J by 4 bases, with 13 bases left in between. This CDR3 contains 15 residues. The CDR3 loop is CASSSFVSGTGELFF. CDR3 in DNA: TGTGCCAGCAGTTCATTCGTTAGCGGCACCGGGGAGCTGTTTTTT.

The chain has TRBV7-9 and TRBJ2-1; D possibly corresponds to TRBD1 (6 bases). The germline V gene has CDR1 SEHNR and CDR2 FQNEAQ (reference sequence). Trimming stripped 5 bases from V and 8 bases from J, with 13 bases between. The CDR3 totals 13 residues. The CDR3 nucleotides are TGTGCCAGCAGCAACAGGGCCAGGGATGAGCAGTTCTTC. Translated: CASSNRARDEQFF.

This clone turned up a few times. In DNA form, the CDR3 reads TGCAGCGTTGTTCAGGGGAACTATGGCTACACCTTC. It encodes CSVVQGNYGYTF. The chain employs TRBV29-1 and TRBJ1-2; D possibly corresponds to TRBD1 (6 bases). This CDR3 region has 12 residues. Germline values: CDR1 SQVTM, CDR2 ANQGSEA. V lost 4 bases and J 2 bases, leaving 8 bases between the germline ends.

V and J are TRBV5-1 and TRBJ2-7, with 9 nucleotides matching TRBD1. V shed 4 bases and J 6 bases; nucleotides not matched to a gene: 11. This CDR3 is 15 amino acids long. CDR1 SGHRS and CDR2 YFSETQ come from the germline V gene. CDR3 sequence: CASSGGGQGFPEQYF. The CDR3, as DNA: TGCGCCAGCAGCGGGGGGGGACAGGGTTTCCCCGAGCAGTACTTC.

This clone was observed once. This CDR3 is CASSPRGYFSYNEQFF. DNA of the CDR3: TGTGCCAGCAGCCCTAGAGGGTATTTCTCCTACAATGAGCAGTTCTTC. The rearrangement joins TRBV9 to TRBJ2-1; D is possibly TRBD2 (5 bases). The CDR3 is 16 residues long. Germline-derived CDR1 and CDR2 are SGDLS and YYNGEE. Trimming shortened V by 4 bases and J by 0 bases, and 14 bases separated the two germline ends.

The chain links TRBV25-1 to TRBJ2-7; TRBD1 agrees at 8 bases. This CDR3 comprises 15 residues. V lost 4 bases to trimming and J lost 1 base; unmatched junction nucleotides: 6. Germline CDR1 reads MGHDK; CDR2 reads SYGVNS. CDR3 sequence reads: CASSAGNRGSYEQYF. As DNA, the CDR3 is TGTGCCAGCAGTGCGGGTAACAGGGGGTCCTACGAGCAGTACTTC.

The chain couples TRBV5-4 to TRBJ1-2; D perhaps matches TRBD1 (6 bases). This CDR3 spans 15 amino acids. Per the germline V gene, CDR1 is SGHNT and CDR2 is YYREEE (reference sequence). Trimming shortened V by 0 bases and J by 8 bases, and 17 bases separated the two germline ends. CDR3 region: CASSLALDSYRGYTF. CDR3 DNA sequence: TGTGCCAGCAGCTTGGCCCTGGACAGCTATAGGGGCTACACCTTC.

The chain links TRBV5-1 to TRBJ2-7, with TRBD1 as a possible D gene (6 bases). This CDR3 is built from 13 residues. CDR1 is SGHRS and CDR2 is YFSETQ in the germline V gene. Trimming took off 7 bases at V and 2 bases at J, with 13 bases between the two ends. The CDR3, as DNA: TGCGCCAGCGGGGTGGACAGAACCTACGAGCAGTACTTC. Translation: CASGVDRTYEQYF.

V gene TRBV7-9 combines with J gene TRBJ1-1, with TRBD1 identical over 7 bases. The CDR3 sequence is 14 residues long. Germline CDR1 and CDR2: SEHNR and FQNEAQ (reference sequence). Trimming removed 5 bases from V and 2 bases from J; junction bases left unmatched: 5. CDR3 protein: CASSKQGFNTEAFF. The CDR3 coding sequence is TGTGCCAGCAGCAAACAGGGGTTTAACACTGAAGCTTTCTTT.